The TCR beta chain under discussion was sequenced for a study of T cells in Graves' hyperthyroidism and ophthalmopathy. Amplification yielded TCR beta CDR3 regions, with RNA transcripts as the source. A first-round RT-PCR of the TCR CDR3 used the HTBI primer set. TCRdb re-derived calls from the multiplex PCR reads in MiXCR, one entry per CDR3 protein. This table holds about 530,000 distinct CDR3 sequences, roughly a sixth found once. The junction had 3 bases not matched to a gene; V was cut back by 3 bases and J by 1 base. Germline CDR1 is MNHEY and CDR2 is SMNVEV (reference sequence). The CDR3 has 15 residues. Ophthalmopathy patients showed a Clinical Activity Score of at least 3, NOSPECS grade of at least 4 and duration under 3 months. Clinical symptoms, serum thyroxine, TRAb, thyroid ultrasound and orbital computed tomography established diagnosis.

This sequence was found in a young woman with Graves' ophthalmopathy. The gene calls are TRBV27 and TRBJ2-5; 9 nucleotides line up with TRBD2. Sequenced sample: blood. In nucleotides, the CDR3 is TGTGCCAGCAGTTTTAGCGGGGGTAGCCAAGAGACCCAGTACTTC. This codes for CASSFSGGSQETQYF.